What follows are 30 T cell receptor beta chains derived from one specimen sequenced in a study of blood T cell repertoires in COVID-19. Profiling relied on immunoSEQ multiplex PCR, and the TCRdb table lists in-frame clones only, not all of them. The table shows 150,000 to 170,000 clones, with roughly four fifths occurring only once. The sample was peripheral blood. The receptor set was obtained from a woman aged 55-70 years with COVID-19, enrolled during active disease.

The J gene is TRBJ2-1, the V gene TRBV24-1, with D maybe TRBD1 (6 bases). V was shortened by 3 bases and J by 6 bases, with 17 bases between the two germline ends. CDR3 size: 16 residues. Germline V gene data show CDR1 as KGHDR and CDR2 as SFDVKD. Here the CDR3 DNA reads TGTGCCACCAGTGATCCCACAGGGTCTGGATTCAATGAGCAGTTCTTC. This codes for CATSDPTGSGFNEQFF.

This clone has only a few counts. This chain joins TRBV7-8 and TRBJ1-2, with 8 bases aligning to TRBD1. Germline assignment: CDR1 SGHVS and CDR2 FQNEAQ. There are 15 residues in the CDR3. V was pared by 2 bases and J by 6 bases, with 8 bases of the junction left unmatched. The CDR3 loop is CASSLRRTGTNGYTF. For the CDR3, the DNA is TGTGCCAGCAGCTTACGAAGGACAGGGACAAATGGCTACACCTTC.

The chain recombines TRBV7-3 with TRBJ1-3; the D is unclear. V dropped 5 bases and J dropped 2 bases, with 7 bases sitting between them. This CDR3 region has 13 residues. The V gene's germline CDR1 is SGHTA and CDR2 FQGTGA. The CDR3 here is CASSPVPGNTIYF. The CDR3, as DNA: TGTGCCAGCAGCCCTGTCCCTGGAAACACCATATATTTT. The full variable domain, rest sourced from reference TRBV7-3 and TRBJ1-3, is GAGVSQTPSNKVTEKGKYVELRCDPISGHTALYWYRQSLGQGPEFLIYFQGTGAADDSGLPNDRFFAVRPEGSVSTLKIQRTERGDSAVYLCASSPVPGNTIYFGEGSWLTVV.

V and J are TRBV9 and TRBJ2-6; 7 nucleotides line up with TRBD1. Germline CDR1 SGDLS, CDR2 YYNGEE. This CDR3 has 17 amino acids. Trimming at V came to 5 bases and at J to 0 bases, leaving 8 bases not matched to a gene. The CDR3 protein is CASSFRTGDSGANVLTF. DNA for the CDR3: TGTGCCAGCAGTTTTAGAACAGGGGACTCTGGGGCCAACGTCCTGACTTTC.

V and J are TRBV15 and TRBJ1-1; D may be TRBD1 (6 bases). Trimming took off 4 bases at V and 3 bases at J, with 12 bases between the two ends. From germline, CDR1 is LNHNV and CDR2 YYDKDF (reference sequence). The CDR3 loop spans 14 amino acids. The CDR3 nucleotides are TGTGCCACCAGCACCCAAGGGGGAGACACTGAAGCTTTCTTT. Translated, it gives CATSTQGGDTEAFF.

The chain joins TRBV7-3 to TRBJ1-3; 7 bases are a match to TRBD1. Germline V gene data show CDR1 as SGHTA and CDR2 as FQGTGA. V shed 6 bases and J 2 bases; nucleotides not matched to a gene: 10. This CDR3 has 16 residues. Here the CDR3 reads CASSSTPGQPGNTIYF. The CDR3 DNA reads as TGTGCCAGCAGTTCGACACCGGGACAGCCTGGAAACACCATATATTTT.

The J gene is TRBJ2-1, the V gene TRBV9; D is ambiguous. The CDR3 runs to 13 residues. Trimming took 4 bases from V and 4 from J, leaving 9 bases between them. Germline V CDR1 and CDR2: SGDLS, YYNGEE. The CDR3: CASSYQQYNEQFF. CDR3 coding DNA: TGTGCCAGCAGCTACCAACAGTACAATGAGCAGTTCTTC.

This clone was detected once. The chain recombines TRBV7-2 with TRBJ2-3; 7 bases agree with TRBD2. The ends lost 1 base at V and 3 bases at J; junction bases unmatched: 7. The CDR3 runs 16 residues. CDR1 is SGHTA and CDR2 is FQGNSA in the germline V gene. The CDR3 here is CASSLELGLPTDTQYF. The CDR3 DNA reads as TGTGCCAGCAGCTTAGAATTGGGACTACCGACAGATACGCAGTATTTT.

This sequence joins TRBV14 and TRBJ1-2; D is ambiguous. V was clipped by 0 bases and J by 2 bases, with 4 bases between them. The CDR3 sequence is 13 residues long. The germline gives CDR1 SGHDN, CDR2 FVKESK. This CDR3 reads CASSQDTNYGYTF. The CDR3 DNA reads as TGTGCCAGCAGCCAAGACACAAACTATGGCTACACCTTC. Drawing the rest from reference TRBV14 and TRBJ1-2, the complete variable domain is EAGVTQFPSHSVIEKGQTVTLRCDPISGHDNLYWYRRVMGKEIKFLLHFVKESKQDESGMPNNRFLAERTGGTYSTLKVQPAELEDSGVYFCASSQDTNYGYTFGSGTRLTVV.

This chain joins TRBV5-1 and TRBJ1-1; 7 nucleotides align to TRBD1. Germline V lookup: CDR1 SGHRS, CDR2 YFSETQ. This CDR3 region has 15 residues. V lost 6 bases to trimming and J lost 1 base; unmatched junction nucleotides: 9. The CDR3 DNA sequence: TGCGCCAGCACGCGACGACAGGGACAGAACACTGAAGCTTTCTTT. Translated: CASTRRQGQNTEAFF.

The rearrangement joins TRBV6-1 to TRBJ1-5; 7 nucleotides match TRBD1. V lost 0 bases and J lost 9; bases outside the gene matches: 5. Looked up from germline, CDR1 is MNHNS and CDR2 is SASEGT. This CDR3 contains 14 residues. This chain's CDR3 is CASSEAPGGGPQHF. The CDR3 bases are TGTGCCAGCAGTGAAGCGCCAGGGGGAGGGCCCCAGCATTTT.

The chain recombines TRBV6-5 with TRBJ2-7; 9 bases align to TRBD1. The CDR3 spans 15 residues. V shed 2 bases, J shed 6 bases, and the junction held 8 bases outside the gene matches. The germline V gene has CDR1 MNHEY and CDR2 SVGAGI. The CDR3 is CASSYRDRAPSEQYF. The CDR3 DNA is TGTGCCAGCAGTTACCGGGACAGGGCCCCAAGCGAGCAGTACTTC.

CDR3 region: CASSVQGRGSQETQYF. CDR3 in DNA: TGTGCCAGCAGCGTCCAAGGCCGGGGGAGCCAAGAGACCCAGTACTTC. The chain carries TRBV7-3 and TRBJ2-5; D perhaps matches TRBD2 (6 bases). Trimming stripped 5 bases from V and 1 base from J, with 17 bases between. There are 16 residues in the CDR3. Germline loops: CDR1 SGHTA, CDR2 FQGTGA.

V usage is TRBV2 and J usage is TRBJ1-2; 7 bases are shared with TRBD1. This CDR3 is built from 13 residues. V gave up 5 bases and J gave up 5 bases; unmatched junction bases: 5. The germline CDR1 and CDR2 sequences are SNHLY and FYNNEI. For the CDR3, the DNA is TGTGCCAGCAGTCTACGGACAGGTTATGGCTACACCTTC. The encoded protein is CASSLRTGYGYTF.

V gene TRBV5-5 combines with J gene TRBJ2-7; possibly TRBD1 for D (6 bases). The germline CDR1 and CDR2 sequences are SGHKS and YYEKEE (reference sequence). CDR3 length equals 13 residues. The V end was cut by 2 bases, the J end by 8 bases, with 14 bases between. CDR3 residues: CASSLEGQTQQYF. CDR3 coding DNA: TGTGCCAGCAGCTTAGAAGGACAGACCCAGCAGTACTTC.

The gene calls are TRBV3-1 (or the pseudogene TRBV3-2) and TRBJ2-7, with 9 bases lining up with TRBD1. CDR3 size: 15 residues. J was trimmed by 4 bases and V by 5 bases; bases with no gene match: 9. CDR1 and CDR2 (germline): LGHDT, YNNKEL (reference sequence). The CDR3 loop reads CASSFSSGTGYEQYF. The CDR3 DNA follows: TGTGCCAGCAGCTTCTCTTCCGGGACAGGGTACGAGCAGTACTTC.

The rearrangement uses TRBV13 and TRBJ2-3, with TRBD2 matching 7 bases. V shed 6 bases and J 6 bases; nucleotides not matched to a gene: 3. This CDR3 region has 12 residues. The germline CDR1 and CDR2 sequences are PRHDT and FYEKMQ (reference sequence). The CDR3 loop reads CASRRGSDTQYF. CDR3 DNA sequence: TGTGCCAGCAGGCGGGGGTCCGATACGCAGTATTTT. The full variable domain, with the rest looked up from reference TRBV13 and TRBJ2-3, is AAGVIQSPRHLIKEKRETATLKCYPIPRHDTVYWYQQGPGQDPQFLISFYEKMQSDKGSIPDRFSAQQFSDYHSELNMSSLELGDSALYFCASRRGSDTQYFGPGTRLTVL.

The chain has TRBV19 and TRBJ2-5; TRBD2 matches at 10 bases. V gave up 5 bases and J gave up 1 base; unmatched junction bases: 1. CDR1 and CDR2 (germline): LNHDA, SQIVND (reference sequence). This CDR3 region has 14 residues. In nucleotides, the CDR3 is TGTGCCAGTAGTCCTAGCGGGGGCCAAGAGACCCAGTACTTC. Protein: CASSPSGGQETQYF.

The chain couples TRBV6-5 to TRBJ2-5, with D possibly TRBD2 on 7 matching bases. Germline loops: CDR1 MNHEY, CDR2 SVGAGI. The V end lost 3 bases, the J end lost 4 bases, and 15 bases lay between the germline ends. This CDR3 has 15 residues. CDR3 amino acids: CASSYGGGASETQYF. CDR3 in DNA: TGTGCCAGCAGTTATGGAGGGGGGGCGTCAGAGACCCAGTACTTC.

This chain connects TRBV5-1 to TRBJ1-4; 7 bases map to TRBD1. Germline V CDR1 and CDR2: SGHRS, YFSETQ. V lost 4 bases, J lost 4 bases, and 7 bases stayed unmatched. The CDR3 has 15 residues. The CDR3 sequence is CASSLQGVRNEKLFF. In DNA form, the CDR3 reads TGCGCCAGCAGCCTTCAGGGGGTTCGTAATGAAAAACTGTTTTTT.

A few counts support this clone. The V gene is TRBV3-1 (or the pseudogene TRBV3-2), the J gene TRBJ2-5, with 10 positions matching TRBD2. The germline V gene encodes CDR1 LGHDT and CDR2 YNNKEL (reference sequence). The CDR3 sequence is 15 residues long. V dropped 8 bases and J dropped 5; count of bases not matched to a gene: 11. As DNA, the CDR3 is TGTGCCAGCTTTTCTAGCGGGGGTTCCCGGGAGACCCAGTACTTC. Amino acids: CASFSSGGSRETQYF.

The rearrangement uses TRBV9 and TRBJ2-6, with D possibly matching TRBD1 (6 bases). Per germline, CDR1 SGDLS and CDR2 YYNGEE. V was pared by 0 bases and J by 1 base, with 14 bases between. The CDR3 sequence is 18 residues long. The CDR3 spells CASSVVAGEGSGANVLTF. The CDR3 DNA is TGTGCCAGCAGCGTAGTGGCAGGGGAAGGATCTGGGGCCAACGTCCTGACTTTC.

The rearrangement uses TRBV7-3 and TRBJ2-6, with a weak D call TRBD1 (5 bases). Trimming cost V 1 base and J 0 bases, with 7 bases left between them. Germline lookup yields CDR1 SGHTA and CDR2 FQGTGA. The CDR3 extends over 16 amino acids. The CDR3 loop is CASSLKGNSGANVLTF. Here the CDR3 DNA reads TGTGCCAGCAGCTTAAAGGGGAACTCTGGGGCCAACGTCCTGACTTTC.

The chain recombines TRBV24-1 with TRBJ2-3, with D possibly TRBD1 on 5 matching bases. Germline V gives CDR1 KGHDR, CDR2 SFDVKD. The CDR3 covers 15 residues. V was trimmed by 2 bases and J by 5 bases, leaving 13 bases between them. The CDR3 region has the DNA TGTGCCACCAGTGATTCCACACAGGTGGGAGATACGCAGTATTTT. This sequence encodes CATSDSTQVGDTQYF.

The chain employs TRBV3-1 (or the pseudogene TRBV3-2) and TRBJ1-1; D possibly corresponds to TRBD1 (6 bases). This CDR3 region has 14 residues. Germline V gene data show CDR1 as LGHDT and CDR2 as YNNKEL (reference sequence). V lost 3 bases and J lost 7, with 15 bases in between. The CDR3 DNA follows: TGTGCCAGCAGCCACCAGGGGAGGGGGGGTGAAGCTTTCTTT. This translates into CASSHQGRGGEAFF.

This clone has just a few counts. J is TRBJ2-3 and V is TRBV2; 16 bases match TRBD2. CDR1 is SNHLY and CDR2 is FYNNEI in the germline V gene. This CDR3 is built from 20 residues. V lost 0 bases and J lost 2; bases outside the gene matches: 8. The CDR3 nucleotides are TGTGCCAGCAGTGAAGCGCCGGTGGGACTAGCGGGAGGGCCCACAGATACGCAGTATTTT. This gives the protein CASSEAPVGLAGGPTDTQYF. The full variable domain, rest sourced from reference TRBV2 and TRBJ2-3, is EPEVTQTPSHQVTQMGQEVILRCVPISNHLYFYWYRQILGQKVEFLVSFYNNEISEKSEIFDDQFSVERPDGSNFTLKIRSTKLEDSAMYFCASSEAPVGLAGGPTDTQYFGPGTRLTVL.

The V gene is TRBV9, the J gene TRBJ2-3; 11 nucleotides align to TRBD1. V lost 2 bases, J lost 1 base, and 9 bases stayed unmatched. Germline lookup yields CDR1 SGDLS and CDR2 YYNGEE. The CDR3 extends over 18 amino acids. Here the CDR3 reads CASSVGRTGGFGTDTQYF. The CDR3 DNA follows: TGTGCCAGCAGCGTTGGAAGGACAGGGGGCTTTGGCACAGATACGCAGTATTTT.

This chain joins TRBV7-9 and TRBJ1-1; the match to TRBD1 covers 7 bases. The ends lost 1 base at V and 5 bases at J; junction bases unmatched: 7. CDR3 length: 15 amino acids. Germline V gene data show CDR1 as SEHNR and CDR2 as FQNEAQ (reference sequence). The CDR3 spells CASSLDEGARTEAFF. The CDR3, as DNA: TGTGCCAGCAGCTTAGACGAGGGGGCGCGAACTGAAGCTTTCTTT.

The V call is TRBV30, the J call TRBJ1-3; D is ambiguous. In germline, CDR1 is GTSNPN, CDR2 SVGIG (reference sequence). The CDR3 length is 12 residues. V shed 5 bases and J shed 3 bases, with 8 bases lying between them. The CDR3: CAWRGSGNTIYF. The CDR3 coding sequence is TGTGCCTGGCGAGGAAGTGGAAACACCATATATTTT. Full variable domain (missing parts from reference TRBV30 and TRBJ1-3): SQTIHQWPATLVQPVGSPLSLECTVEGTSNPNLYWYRQAAGRGLQLLFYSVGIGQISSEVPQNLSASRPQDRQFILSSKKLLLSDSGFYLCAWRGSGNTIYFGEGSWLTVV.

V is TRBV7-6 and J is TRBJ2-1, with 12 bases lining up with TRBD2. The V and J ends lost 1 base and 7 bases, in that order; junction bases with no gene match: 8. The CDR3 runs 17 residues. Germline V gene lookup returns CDR1 SGHVS and CDR2 FNYEAQ. The chain's CDR3 is CASSLGASGGAQNEQFF. DNA of the CDR3: TGTGCCAGCAGCTTAGGGGCTAGCGGGGGGGCCCAGAATGAGCAGTTCTTC.